This record covers a single TCR beta chain. Antigen unknown. J lost 7 bases, V lost 4 bases, and 7 bases had no gene match. The CDR3 runs 14 residues. Germline loops: CDR1 SQVTM, CDR2 ANQGSEA. This sample was taken from a study of Ad26.COV2.S vaccination and SARS-CoV-2 variants. General observations from the study: Measures of TCR breadth and depth may have fallen short of total T cell responses.

Sequencing used immunoSEQ multiplex PCR; TCRdb keeps in-frame clones, though not all of them. The profile shows 500,000 or so clones, 80% to 90% of them singletons. The treatment denotes: approximately 18 received Ad26.COV2.S at low or high dose, single or two shots; 5 received placebo; per-sample allocation not given. Material that was analyzed had been drawn on day 63 after the first vaccine or placebo injection. This rearrangement joins TRBV29-1 to TRBJ1-4, with TRBD1 matching over 9 bases. The input for sequencing was peripheral blood, taken in a trial of Ad26.COV2.S vaccine versus placebo. This receptor was taken from a person aged 18-60 years who received the Ad26.COV2.S COVID-19 vaccine or a placebo. DNA for the CDR3: TGCAGCGTTGCCCGGACAGGGGTGGCTGAAAAACTGTTTTTT. Encoded protein: CSVARTGVAEKLFF.